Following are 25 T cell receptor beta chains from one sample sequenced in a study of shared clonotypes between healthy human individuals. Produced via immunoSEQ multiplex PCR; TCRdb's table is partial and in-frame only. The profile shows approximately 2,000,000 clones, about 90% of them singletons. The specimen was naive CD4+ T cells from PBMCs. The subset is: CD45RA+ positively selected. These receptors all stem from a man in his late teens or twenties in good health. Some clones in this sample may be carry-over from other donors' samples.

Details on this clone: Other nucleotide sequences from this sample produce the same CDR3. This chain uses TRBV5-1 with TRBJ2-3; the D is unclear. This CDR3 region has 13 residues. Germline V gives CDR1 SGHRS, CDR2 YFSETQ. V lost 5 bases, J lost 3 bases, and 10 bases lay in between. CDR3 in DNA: TGCGCCAGCAGTGTACCCGGAACAGATACGCAGTATTTT. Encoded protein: CASSVPGTDTQYF.

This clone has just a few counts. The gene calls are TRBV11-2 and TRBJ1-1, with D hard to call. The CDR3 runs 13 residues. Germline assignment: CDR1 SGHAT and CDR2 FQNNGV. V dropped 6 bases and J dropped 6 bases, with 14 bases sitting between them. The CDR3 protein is CASSYNWEAEAFF. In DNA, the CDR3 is TGTGCCAGCAGTTATAATTGGGAGGCTGAAGCTTTCTTT.

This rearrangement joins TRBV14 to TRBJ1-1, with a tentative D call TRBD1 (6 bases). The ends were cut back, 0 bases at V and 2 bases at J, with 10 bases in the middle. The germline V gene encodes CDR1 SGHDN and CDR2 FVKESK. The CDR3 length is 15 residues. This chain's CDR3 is CASSQDYRDNTEAFF. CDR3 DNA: TGTGCCAGCAGCCAAGACTACAGGGATAACACTGAAGCTTTCTTT.

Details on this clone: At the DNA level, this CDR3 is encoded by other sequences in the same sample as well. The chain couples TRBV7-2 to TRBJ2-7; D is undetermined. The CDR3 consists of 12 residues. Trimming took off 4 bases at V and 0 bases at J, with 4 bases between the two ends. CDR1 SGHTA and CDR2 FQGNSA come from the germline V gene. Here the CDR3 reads CASSSSSYEQYF. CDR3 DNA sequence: TGTGCCAGCAGCTCCAGCTCCTACGAGCAGTACTTC.

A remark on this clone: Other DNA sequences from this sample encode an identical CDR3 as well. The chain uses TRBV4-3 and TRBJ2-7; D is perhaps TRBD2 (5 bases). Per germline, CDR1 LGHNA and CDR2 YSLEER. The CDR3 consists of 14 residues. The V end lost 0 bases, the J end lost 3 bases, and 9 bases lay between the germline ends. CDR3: CASSQELGNYEQYF. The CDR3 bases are TGCGCCAGCAGCCAAGAACTAGGGAACTACGAGCAGTACTTC.

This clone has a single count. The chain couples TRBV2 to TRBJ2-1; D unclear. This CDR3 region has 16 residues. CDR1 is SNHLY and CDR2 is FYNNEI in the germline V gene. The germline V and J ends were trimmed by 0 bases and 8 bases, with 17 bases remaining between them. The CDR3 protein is CASSEALPNPGYEQFF. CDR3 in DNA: TGTGCCAGCAGTGAAGCGCTTCCAAACCCCGGTTATGAGCAGTTCTTC.

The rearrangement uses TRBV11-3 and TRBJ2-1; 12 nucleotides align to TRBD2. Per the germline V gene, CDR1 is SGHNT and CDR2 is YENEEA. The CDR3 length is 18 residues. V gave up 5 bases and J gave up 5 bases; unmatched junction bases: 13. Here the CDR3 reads CASSPGLAGPTHNNEQFF. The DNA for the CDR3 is TGTGCCAGCAGCCCCGGACTAGCGGGACCGACGCATAACAATGAGCAGTTCTTC.

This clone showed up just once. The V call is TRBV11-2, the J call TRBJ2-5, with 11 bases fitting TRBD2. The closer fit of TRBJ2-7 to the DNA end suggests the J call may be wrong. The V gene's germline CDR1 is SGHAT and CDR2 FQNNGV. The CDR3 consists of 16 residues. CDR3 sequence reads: CASSRLRLAGTYEQYF. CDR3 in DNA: TGTGCCAGCAGCCGTTTACGACTAGCGGGGACCTACGAGCAGTACTTC.

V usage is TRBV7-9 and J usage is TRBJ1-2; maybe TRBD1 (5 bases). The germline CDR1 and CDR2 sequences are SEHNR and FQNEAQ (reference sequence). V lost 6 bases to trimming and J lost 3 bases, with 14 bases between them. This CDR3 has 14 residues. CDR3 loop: CASSRPGPDYGYTF. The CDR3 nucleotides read TGTGCCAGCAGTCGCCCGGGACCAGACTATGGCTACACCTTC.

This CDR3 is CASSLDREGNEQFF. For the CDR3, the DNA is TGTGCCAGCAGCTTGGATCGGGAGGGCAATGAGCAGTTCTTC. The V call is TRBV5-4, the J call TRBJ2-1, with TRBD2 identical over 8 bases. Trimming removed 0 bases from V and 6 bases from J; junction bases left unmatched: 2. This CDR3 contains 14 residues. The germline CDR1 and CDR2 sequences are SGHNT and YYREEE (reference sequence).

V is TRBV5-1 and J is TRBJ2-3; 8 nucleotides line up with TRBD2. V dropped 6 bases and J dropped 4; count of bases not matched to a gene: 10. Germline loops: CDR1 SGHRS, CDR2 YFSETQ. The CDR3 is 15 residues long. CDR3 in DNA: TGCGCCAGCACCCGGAGGACTAGCTTGGCAGATACGCAGTATTTT. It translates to CASTRRTSLADTQYF.

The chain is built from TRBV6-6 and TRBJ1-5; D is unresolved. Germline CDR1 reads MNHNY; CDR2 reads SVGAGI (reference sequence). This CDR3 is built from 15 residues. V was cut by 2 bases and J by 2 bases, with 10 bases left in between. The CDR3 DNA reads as TGTGCCAGCAGTTACGTGAGGCAGGGCAATCAGCCCCAGCATTTT. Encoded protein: CASSYVRQGNQPQHF.

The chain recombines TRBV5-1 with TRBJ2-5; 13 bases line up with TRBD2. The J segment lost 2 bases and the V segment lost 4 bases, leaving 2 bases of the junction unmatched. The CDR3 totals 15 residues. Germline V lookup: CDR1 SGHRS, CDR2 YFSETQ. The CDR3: CASSPTSGRQETQYF. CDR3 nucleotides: TGCGCCAGCAGCCCGACTAGCGGGAGGCAAGAGACCCAGTACTTC.

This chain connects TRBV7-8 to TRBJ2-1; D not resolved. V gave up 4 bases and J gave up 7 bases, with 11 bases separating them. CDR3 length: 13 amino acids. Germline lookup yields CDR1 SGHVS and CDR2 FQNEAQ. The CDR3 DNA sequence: TGTGCCAGCAGCTCCATATTGCGGAATGAGCAGTTCTTC. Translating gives CASSSILRNEQFF.

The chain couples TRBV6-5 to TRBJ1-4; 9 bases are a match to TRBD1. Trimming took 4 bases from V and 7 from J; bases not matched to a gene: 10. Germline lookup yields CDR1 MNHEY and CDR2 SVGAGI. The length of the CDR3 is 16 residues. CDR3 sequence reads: CASSFRDRAGGEKLFF. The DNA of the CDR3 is TGTGCCAGCAGTTTCCGGGACAGGGCCGGGGGTGAAAAACTGTTTTTT.

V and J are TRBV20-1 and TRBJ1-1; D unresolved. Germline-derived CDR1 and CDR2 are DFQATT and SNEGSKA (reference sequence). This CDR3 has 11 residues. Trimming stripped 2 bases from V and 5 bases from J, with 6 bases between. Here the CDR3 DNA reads TGCAGTGCTAGACTATGGACTGAAGCTTTCTTT. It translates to CSARLWTEAFF.

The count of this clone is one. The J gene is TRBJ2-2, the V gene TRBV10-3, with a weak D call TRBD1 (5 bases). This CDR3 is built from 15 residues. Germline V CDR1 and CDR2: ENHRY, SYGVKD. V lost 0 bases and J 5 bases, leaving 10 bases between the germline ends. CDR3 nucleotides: TGTGCCATCAGTGAGTCGCAGGGTGGGACCGGGGAGCTGTTTTTT. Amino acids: CAISESQGGTGELFF.

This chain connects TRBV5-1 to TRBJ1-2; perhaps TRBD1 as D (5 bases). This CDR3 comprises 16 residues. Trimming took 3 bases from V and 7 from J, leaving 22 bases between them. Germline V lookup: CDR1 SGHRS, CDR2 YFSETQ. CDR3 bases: TGCGCCAGCAGCTCAGGGACGGCCCTTTCTTTCCCTGGCTACACCTTC. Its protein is CASSSGTALSFPGYTF.

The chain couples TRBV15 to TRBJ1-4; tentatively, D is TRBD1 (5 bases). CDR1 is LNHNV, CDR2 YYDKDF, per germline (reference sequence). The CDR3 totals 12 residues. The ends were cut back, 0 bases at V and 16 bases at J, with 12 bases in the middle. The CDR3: CATSRDLTRAFF. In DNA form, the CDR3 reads TGTGCCACCAGCAGAGATCTGACCAGGGCGTTTTTT.

As DNA, the CDR3 is TGTGCCAGCAGTTTATTCCTAAATCAGCCCCAGCATTTT. This gives the protein CASSLFLNQPQHF. V gene TRBV27 combines with J gene TRBJ1-5; D unresolved. The CDR3 covers 13 residues. V was pared by 1 base and J by 4 bases, with 5 bases between. CDR1 and CDR2 (germline): MNHEY, SMNVEV (reference sequence).

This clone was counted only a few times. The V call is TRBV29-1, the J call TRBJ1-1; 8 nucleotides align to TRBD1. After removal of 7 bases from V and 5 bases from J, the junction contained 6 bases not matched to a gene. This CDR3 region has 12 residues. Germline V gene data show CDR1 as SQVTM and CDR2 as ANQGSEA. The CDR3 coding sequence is TGCAGCGCAGGGACAGGTAAGACTGAAGCTTTCTTT. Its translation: CSAGTGKTEAFF.

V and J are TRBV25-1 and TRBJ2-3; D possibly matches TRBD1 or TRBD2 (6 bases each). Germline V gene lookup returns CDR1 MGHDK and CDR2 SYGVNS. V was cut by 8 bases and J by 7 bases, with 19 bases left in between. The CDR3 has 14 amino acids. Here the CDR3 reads CASAYQGGRYTQYF. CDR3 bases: TGTGCCAGCGCCTACCAAGGGGGGCGGTATACGCAGTATTTT.

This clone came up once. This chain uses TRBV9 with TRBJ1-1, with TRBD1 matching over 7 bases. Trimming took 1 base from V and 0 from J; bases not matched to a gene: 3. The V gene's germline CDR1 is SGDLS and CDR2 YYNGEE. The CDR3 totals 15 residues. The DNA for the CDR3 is TGTGCCAGCAGCGTATTAGGGGGCTTGAACACTGAAGCTTTCTTT. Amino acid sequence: CASSVLGGLNTEAFF.

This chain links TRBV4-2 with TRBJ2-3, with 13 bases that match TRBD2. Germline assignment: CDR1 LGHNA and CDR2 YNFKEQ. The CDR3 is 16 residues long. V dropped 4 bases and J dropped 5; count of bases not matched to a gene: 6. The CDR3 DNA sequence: TGTGCCAGCAGCCCCTGGACTAGCGGGAGCGAAGATACGCAGTATTTT. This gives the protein CASSPWTSGSEDTQYF.

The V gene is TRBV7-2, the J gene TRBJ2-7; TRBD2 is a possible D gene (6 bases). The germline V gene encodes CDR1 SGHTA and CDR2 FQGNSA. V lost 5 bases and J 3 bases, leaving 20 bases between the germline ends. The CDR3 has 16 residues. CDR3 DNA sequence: TGTGCCAGCAGCCCGCGCTCCGGGACTCCCTACTACGAGCAGTACTTC. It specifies CASSPRSGTPYYEQYF.